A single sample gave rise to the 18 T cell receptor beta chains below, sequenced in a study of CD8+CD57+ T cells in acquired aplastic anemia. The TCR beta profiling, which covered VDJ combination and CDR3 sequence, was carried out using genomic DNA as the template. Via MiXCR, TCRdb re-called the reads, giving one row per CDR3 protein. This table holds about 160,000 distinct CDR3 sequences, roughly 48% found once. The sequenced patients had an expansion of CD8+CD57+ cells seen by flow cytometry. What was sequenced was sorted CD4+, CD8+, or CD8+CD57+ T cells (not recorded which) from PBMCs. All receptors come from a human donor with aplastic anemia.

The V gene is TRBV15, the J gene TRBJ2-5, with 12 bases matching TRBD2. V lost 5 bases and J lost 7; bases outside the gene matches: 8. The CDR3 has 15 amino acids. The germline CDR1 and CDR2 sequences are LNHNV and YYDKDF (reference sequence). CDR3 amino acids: CATSVGLAGTGTQYF. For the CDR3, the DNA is TGTGCCACCAGCGTCGGACTAGCGGGAACGGGGACCCAGTACTTC.

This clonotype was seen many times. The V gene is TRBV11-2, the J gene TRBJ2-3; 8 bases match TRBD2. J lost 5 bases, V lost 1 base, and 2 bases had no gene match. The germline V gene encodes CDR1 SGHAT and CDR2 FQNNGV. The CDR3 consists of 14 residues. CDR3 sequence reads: CASSLGLALDTQYF. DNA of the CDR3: TGTGCCAGCAGCTTAGGACTAGCGTTAGATACGCAGTATTTT.

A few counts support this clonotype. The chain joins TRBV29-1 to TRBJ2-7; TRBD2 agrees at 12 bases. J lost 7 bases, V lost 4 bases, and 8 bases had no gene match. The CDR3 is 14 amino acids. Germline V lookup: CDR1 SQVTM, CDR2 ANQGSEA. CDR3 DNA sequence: TGCAGCGTTGGGACTAGCGGGGCCCCGCGAGAGCAGTACTTC. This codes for CSVGTSGAPREQYF.

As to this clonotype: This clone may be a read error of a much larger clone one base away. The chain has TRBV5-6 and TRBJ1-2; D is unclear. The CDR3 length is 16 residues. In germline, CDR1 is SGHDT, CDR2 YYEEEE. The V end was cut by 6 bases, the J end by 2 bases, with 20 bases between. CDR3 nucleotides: TGTGCCAGCACTAGGGCAGGCGCGACATCCAACTATGGCTACACCTTC. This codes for CASTRAGATSNYGYTF.

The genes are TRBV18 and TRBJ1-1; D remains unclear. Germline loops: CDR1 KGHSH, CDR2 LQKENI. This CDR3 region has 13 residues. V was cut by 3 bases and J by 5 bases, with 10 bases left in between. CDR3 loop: CASSPRRETEAFF. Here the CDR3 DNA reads TGTGCCAGCTCACCGCGGAGGGAGACTGAAGCTTTCTTT. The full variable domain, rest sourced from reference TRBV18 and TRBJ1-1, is NAGVMQNPRHLVRRRGQEARLRCSPMKGHSHVYWYRQLPEEGLKFMVYLQKENIIDESGMPKERFSAEFPKEGPSILRIQQVVRGDSAAYFCASSPRRETEAFFGQGTRLTVV.

CDR3 nucleotides: TGTGCCAGCAGGAGGGGACTAGCGGGAGACTACAATGAGCAGTTCTTC. Translation gives CASRRGLAGDYNEQFF. V usage is TRBV2 and J usage is TRBJ2-1; 14 nucleotides line up with TRBD2. Trimming took 6 bases from V and 3 from J; bases not matched to a gene: 4. The length of the CDR3 is 16 residues. Germline V gives CDR1 SNHLY, CDR2 FYNNEI. The full variable domain, its missing parts supplied by reference TRBV2 and TRBJ2-1, is EPEVTQTPSHQVTQMGQEVILRCVPISNHLYFYWYRQILGQKVEFLVSFYNNEISEKSEIFDDQFSVERPDGSNFTLKIRSTKLEDSAMYFCASRRGLAGDYNEQFFGPGTRLTVL.

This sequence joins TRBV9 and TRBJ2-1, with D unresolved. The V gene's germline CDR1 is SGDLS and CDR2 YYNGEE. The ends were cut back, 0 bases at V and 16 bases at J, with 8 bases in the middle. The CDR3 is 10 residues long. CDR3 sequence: CASSVGPRFF. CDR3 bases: TGTGCCAGCAGCGTAGGGCCACGATTCTTC.

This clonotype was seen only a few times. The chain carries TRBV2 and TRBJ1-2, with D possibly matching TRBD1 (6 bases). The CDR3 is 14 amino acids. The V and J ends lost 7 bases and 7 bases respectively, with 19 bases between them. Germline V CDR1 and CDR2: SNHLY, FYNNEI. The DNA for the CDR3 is TGTGCCAGCAACACAGGGACCGGCGCTTTTGGCTACACCTTC. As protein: CASNTGTGAFGYTF. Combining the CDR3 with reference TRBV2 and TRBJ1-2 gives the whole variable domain EPEVTQTPSHQVTQMGQEVILRCVPISNHLYFYWYRQILGQKVEFLVSFYNNEISEKSEIFDDQFSVERPDGSNFTLKIRSTKLEDSAMYFCASNTGTGAFGYTFGSGTRLTVV.

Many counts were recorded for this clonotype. The CDR3 loop is CASRINDGYEQYF. For the CDR3, the DNA is TGTGCCAGCAGGATAAACGACGGCTACGAGCAGTACTTC. The chain combines TRBV2 with TRBJ2-7; D uncertain. V shed 6 bases and J shed 3 bases, with 12 bases lying between them. Germline-derived CDR1 and CDR2 are SNHLY and FYNNEI. The CDR3 is 13 residues long. Variable domain in full (rest from reference TRBV2 and TRBJ2-7): EPEVTQTPSHQVTQMGQEVILRCVPISNHLYFYWYRQILGQKVEFLVSFYNNEISEKSEIFDDQFSVERPDGSNFTLKIRSTKLEDSAMYFCASRINDGYEQYFGPGTRLTVT.

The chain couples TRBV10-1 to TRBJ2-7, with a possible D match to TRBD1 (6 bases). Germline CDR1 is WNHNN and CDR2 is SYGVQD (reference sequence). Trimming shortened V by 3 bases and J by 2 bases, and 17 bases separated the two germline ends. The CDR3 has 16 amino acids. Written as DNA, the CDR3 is TGCGCCAGCAGTGATTGTGCCAGGGGCTTTACCTACGAGCAGTACTTC. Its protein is CASSDCARGFTYEQYF.

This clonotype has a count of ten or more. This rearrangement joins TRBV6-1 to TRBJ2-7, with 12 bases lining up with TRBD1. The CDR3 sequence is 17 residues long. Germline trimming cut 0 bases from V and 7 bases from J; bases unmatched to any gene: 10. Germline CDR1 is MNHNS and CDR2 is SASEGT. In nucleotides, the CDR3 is TGTGCCAGCAGTGAAGCTATCCCGGGACAGGGGGCTCGGGAGCAGTACTTC. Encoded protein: CASSEAIPGQGAREQYF.

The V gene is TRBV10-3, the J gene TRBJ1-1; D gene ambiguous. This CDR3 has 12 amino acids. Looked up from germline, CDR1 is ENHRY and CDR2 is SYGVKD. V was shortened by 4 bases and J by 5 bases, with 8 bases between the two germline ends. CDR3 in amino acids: CAISGLGTEAFF. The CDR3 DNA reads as TGTGCCATCAGTGGCCTGGGGACTGAAGCTTTCTTT.

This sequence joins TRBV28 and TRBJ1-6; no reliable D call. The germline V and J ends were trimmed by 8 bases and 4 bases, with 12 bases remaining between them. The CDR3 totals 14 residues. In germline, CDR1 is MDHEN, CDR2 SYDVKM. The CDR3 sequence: CASYGAGYNSPLHF. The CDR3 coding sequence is TGTGCCAGCTACGGCGCTGGATATAATTCACCCCTCCACTTT.

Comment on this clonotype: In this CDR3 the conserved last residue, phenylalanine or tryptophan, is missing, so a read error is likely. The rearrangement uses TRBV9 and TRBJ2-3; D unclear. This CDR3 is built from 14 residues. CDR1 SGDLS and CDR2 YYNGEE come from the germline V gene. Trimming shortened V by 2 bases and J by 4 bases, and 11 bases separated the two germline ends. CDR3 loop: CASSVATLADTQYL. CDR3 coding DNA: TGTGCCAGCAGCGTGGCTACTCTCGCAGATACGCAGTATCTT.

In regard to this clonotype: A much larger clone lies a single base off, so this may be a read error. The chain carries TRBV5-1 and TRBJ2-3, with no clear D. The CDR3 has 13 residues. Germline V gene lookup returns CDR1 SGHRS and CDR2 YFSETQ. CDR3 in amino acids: CASSLIPTYTQYF. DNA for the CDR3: TGCGCCAGCAGCTTAATCCCCACATATACGCAGTATTTT. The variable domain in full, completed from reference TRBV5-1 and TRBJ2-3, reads KAGVTQTPRYLIKTRGQQVTLSCSPISGHRSVSWYQQTPGQGLQFLFEYFSETQRNKGNFPGRFSGRQFSNSRSEMNVSTLELGDSALYLCASSLIPTYTQYFGPGTRLTVL.

The CDR3, as DNA: TGTGCCAGCAGGGGCAGGGTGAACACCGGGGAGCTGTTTTTT. Its translation is CASRGRVNTGELFF. The rearrangement links TRBV2 to TRBJ2-2, with D perhaps TRBD1 (5 bases). This CDR3 has 14 amino acids. Trimming removed 6 bases at V and 1 base at J, with 9 bases between. Germline V gives CDR1 SNHLY, CDR2 FYNNEI.

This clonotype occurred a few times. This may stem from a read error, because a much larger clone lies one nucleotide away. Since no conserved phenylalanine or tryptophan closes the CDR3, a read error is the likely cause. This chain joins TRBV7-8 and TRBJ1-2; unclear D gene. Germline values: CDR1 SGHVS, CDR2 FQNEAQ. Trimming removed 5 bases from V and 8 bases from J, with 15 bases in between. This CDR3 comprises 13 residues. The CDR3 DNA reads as TGTGCCAGCAGCGACCCCCTTTACTCCGGCTACACCTCC. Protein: CASSDPLYSGYTS.

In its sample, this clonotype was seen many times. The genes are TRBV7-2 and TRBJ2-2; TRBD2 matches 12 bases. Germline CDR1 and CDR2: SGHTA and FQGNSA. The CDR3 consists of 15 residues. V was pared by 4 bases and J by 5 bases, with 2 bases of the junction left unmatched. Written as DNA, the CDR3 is TGTGCCAGCAGCTGGCTAGCGGGAGGGACCGGGGAGCTGTTTTTT. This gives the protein CASSWLAGGTGELFF.